This T cell receptor beta chain is from a study of blood T cells in healthy people across ages. Per germline, CDR1 MNHNS and CDR2 SASEGT. CDR3 length: 14 amino acids. The V gene lost 7 bases and the J gene lost 7 bases, with 14 bases spanning the gap. As for this clonotype: The antigen remains undetermined.

PCR was performed a second time for roughly 7 to 11 cycles using a sample-barcoded 5' primer and a J-beta primer mix. MiXCR was run by TCRdb on the 5' RACE reads, yielding one entry per CDR3 protein. The data show about a million distinct CDR3 sequences, roughly 50% seen once. Study outcomes and limitations: Diversity was higher, and naive CD4+ cells more numerous, in long-lived donors than in aged donors. Those diversity estimates obtained from one million T cells were thought to be underestimates. In the absence of known donor CMV status, changes in expanded clonotypes were possibly confounded.

The chain couples TRBV6-1 to TRBJ1-6; maybe TRBD1 (6 bases). The TCR was taken from a man aged 25-45 years in good health. The material sequenced was blood. CDR3 nucleotide sequence: TGTGCCAGCACCGAAGGGGGTTCCAATTCACCCCTCCACTTT. Its protein is CASTEGGSNSPLHF.